Listed below are T cell receptor beta chains from one sample, sequenced in a study of CD8 T cells in ankylosing spondylitis. TCRdb independently ran MiXCR on the 5' RACE reads; one entry per CDR3 protein. Found here are under 250,000 distinct CDR3 sequences, around 11% of them singletons; the top ten hold 6% to 8.5%. The sample consisted of blood, either unsorted or a sorted T cell fraction (not recorded which). The source is a male donor with ankylosing spondylitis or in good health (not recorded which). Each CDR3 is given with its conserved first and last residue. Fields, in order: clone size, V gene, J gene, D gene, CDR3 protein, CDR3 DNA. D genes are given only for firm matches. Expanded clones get a size class; other rows say once, few or many, or leave the size out.

few	TRBV6-1	TRBJ1-5	NA	CASTPRATSNQPQHF	TGTGCCAGCACCCCAAGGGCGACTAGCAATCAGCCCCAGCATTTT
few	TRBV20-1	TRBJ2-3	NA	CSAIRGPSPTTKDPDTQYF	TGCAGTGCCATCCGGGGACCTAGCCCAACCACTAAAGACCCAGATACGCAGTATTTT
few	TRBV7-9	TRBJ1-1	NA	CASSFISNTEAFF	TGTGCCAGCAGCTTTATCTCAAACACTGAAGCTTTCTTT
many	TRBV5-6	TRBJ2-2	NA	CASSARRAGELFF	TGTGCCAGCAGCGCAAGGCGGGCCGGGGAGCTGTTTTTT
many	TRBV5-1	TRBJ1-3	NA	CASSLGGTRNTIYF	TGCGCCAGCAGCTTGGGAGGGACGAGAAACACCATATATTTT
NA	TRBV5-1	TRBJ1-1	TRBD1	CASSLASGTGIGGSTEAFF	TGCGCCAGCAGCTTGGCCTCCGGGACAGGGATAGGAGGAAGCACTGAAGCTTTCTTT
many	TRBV9	TRBJ2-2	TRBD1	CASSIRDRGTGELFF	TGTGCCAGCAGCATAAGAGACAGGGGCACCGGGGAGCTGTTTTTT
few	TRBV2	TRBJ1-6	TRBD1	CASNLRTGDSPLHF	TGTGCCAGCAACCTTCGGACAGGGGATTCACCCCTCCACTTT
few	TRBV2	TRBJ2-5	NA	CASSGQGSLETQYF	TGTGCCAGCTCTGGGCAGGGCTCTTTAGAGACCCAGTACTTC
many	TRBV12-3/TRBV12-4	TRBJ1-5	NA	CASSLNGNQPQHF	TGTGCCAGCAGCTTAAACGGCAATCAGCCCCAGCATTTT
many	TRBV5-1	TRBJ2-5	TRBD2	CASSPLVAGSEETQYF	TGCGCCAGCAGCCCCTTGGTAGCGGGTTCAGAAGAGACCCAGTACTTC
many	TRBV3-1	TRBJ1-6	NA	CASSLGSGTSYSPLHF	TGTGCCAGCAGCCTCGGGTCCGGGACAAGTTATTCACCCCTCCACTTT
NA	TRBV12-3/TRBV12-4	TRBJ2-7	TRBD2	CASSLGTSAEQYF	TGTGCCAGCAGCCTGGGGACTAGCGCAGAGCAGTACTTC
few	TRBV5-6	TRBJ2-7	TRBD1	CASSLEGTGPQYF	TGTGCCAGCAGCTTGGAAGGGACAGGGCCGCAGTACTTC
many	TRBV7-8	TRBJ2-1	TRBD1	CASSYAQGARNEQFF	TGTGCCAGCAGCTATGCACAGGGGGCGCGAAATGAGCAGTTCTTC
few	TRBV5-1	TRBJ2-1	TRBD2	CASSFRSGGAGYNEQFF	TGCGCCAGCAGCTTCCGTAGCGGGGGGGCGGGTTACAATGAGCAGTTCTTC
few	TRBV4-1	TRBJ1-5	TRBD1	CASSPTDRGGFGGNQPQHF	TGCGCCAGCAGCCCAACCGACAGGGGTGGTTTTGGCGGCAATCAGCCCCAGCATTTT
many	TRBV3-1	TRBJ2-1	NA	CASPLVLGPHNEQFF	TGTGCCAGCCCCCTCGTGTTAGGGCCCCACAATGAGCAGTTCTTC
many	TRBV20-1	TRBJ2-1	NA	CSARSGASYNEQFF	TGCAGTGCTCGTTCCGGTGCCTCCTACAATGAGCAGTTCTTC
many	TRBV25-1	TRBJ2-4	NA	CASSESSSGAKNIQYF	TGTGCCAGCAGTGAATCTTCGAGCGGGGCCAAAAACATTCAGTACTTC
many	TRBV5-1	TRBJ2-3	TRBD2	CASLAGPGDFTQYF	TGCGCCAGCCTAGCGGGGCCCGGGGATTTTACGCAGTATTTT
few	TRBV3-1	TRBJ2-3	TRBD2	CASSQGNSGGPQYF	TGTGCCAGCAGCCAAGGAAATAGCGGGGGGCCGCAGTATTTT
many	TRBV9	TRBJ2-3	TRBD1	CASSTGTGLGDTQYF	TGTGCCAGCAGCACCGGGACAGGGTTAGGAGATACGCAGTATTTT
many	TRBV20-1	TRBJ2-7	NA	CSARVRTMPYEQYF	TGCAGTGCTAGAGTGAGGACTATGCCCTACGAGCAGTACTTC
many	TRBV9	TRBJ2-7	NA	CASSAGRTSHEQYF	TGTGCCAGCAGCGCCGGTAGAACTTCCCACGAGCAGTACTTC
many	TRBV5-1	TRBJ2-2	NA	CASSLTPTRTIPGELFF	TGCGCCAGCAGCTTGACCCCCACCCGGACTATACCCGGGGAGCTGTTTTTT
many	TRBV12-3/TRBV12-4	TRBJ1-2	NA	CASRHLGGDNTF	TGTGCCAGCAGGCACCTGGGGGGCGACAACACCTTC
many	TRBV12-3/TRBV12-4	TRBJ1-1	NA	CASMGWTEAFF	TGTGCCAGCATGGGTTGGACTGAAGCTTTCTTT
many	TRBV20-1	TRBJ2-1	NA	CSAREGADPYNEQFF	TGCAGTGCTAGAGAGGGGGCGGATCCTTACAATGAGCAGTTCTTC
many	TRBV29-1	TRBJ2-3	TRBD1	CSVDPGTGTDTQYF	TGCAGCGTTGATCCCGGGACAGGGACAGATACGCAGTATTTT
few	TRBV6-1	TRBJ2-3	NA	CASSEIRTADTQYF	TGTGCCAGCAGTGAAATAAGGACCGCAGATACGCAGTATTTT
NA	TRBV21-1	TRBJ2-3	NA	CASSNFVSSGSGADTQYF	TGTGCCAGCAGCAATTTCGTTAGCAGCGGGAGCGGCGCAGATACGCAGTATTTT
few	TRBV7-2	TRBJ2-3	TRBD2	CASKRSGTTDTQYF	TGTGCCAGCAAGAGGAGCGGGACCACAGATACGCAGTATTTT
many	TRBV12-3/TRBV12-4	TRBJ2-7	NA	CASSLYGTYEQYF	TGTGCCAGCAGTCTGTACGGTACCTACGAGCAGTACTTC
once	TRBV20-1	TRBJ2-2	TRBD2	CCALPSGGPANTGELFF	TGCTGTGCTCTCCCGAGCGGGGGGCCCGCGAACACCGGGGAGCTGTTTTTT
many	TRBV29-1	TRBJ2-1	TRBD2	CSGRKREGNEQFF	TGCAGCGGAAGAAAGCGGGAGGGGAATGAGCAGTTCTTC
NA	TRBV27	TRBJ2-7	NA	CASSLSPSYEQYF	TGTGCCAGCAGTTTATCCCCCAGCTACGAGCAGTACTTC
many	TRBV12-3/TRBV12-4	TRBJ2-1	NA	CASSEWGSEQFF	TGTGCCAGCAGTGAGTGGGGTAGTGAGCAGTTCTTC
few	TRBV27	TRBJ2-7	NA	CASSLSRINLQYF	TGTGCCAGCAGCCTAAGTCGGATTAACCTGCAGTACTTC
many	TRBV7-2	TRBJ2-3	NA	CASSFIHPDTQYF	TGTGCCAGCAGCTTCATACACCCGGATACGCAGTATTTT
few	TRBV7-9	TRBJ2-1	NA	CASSQGTGGGEQFF	TGTGCCAGCAGCCAAGGGACCGGGGGTGGGGAGCAGTTCTTC
many	TRBV12-3/TRBV12-4	TRBJ1-1	TRBD1	CASSFGQGGKGFF	TGTGCCAGCAGTTTCGGACAGGGGGGCAAGGGTTTCTTT
few	TRBV7-9	TRBJ2-3	TRBD1	CASSLAGRGTDTQYF	TGTGCCAGCAGCTTAGCCGGCAGGGGGACAGATACGCAGTATTTT
many	TRBV5-1	TRBJ2-1	NA	CASSLVRGGDSYNEQFF	TGCGCCAGCAGCTTGGTTCGCGGGGGCGATTCCTACAATGAGCAGTTCTTC
many	TRBV7-3	TRBJ2-5	NA	CAELGVVQETQYF	TGTGCCGAACTAGGGGTGGTCCAAGAGACCCAGTACTTC
few	TRBV7-2	TRBJ2-2	NA	CASATLGPNTGELFF	TGTGCCAGCGCGACGCTTGGACCAAACACCGGGGAGCTGTTTTTT
many	TRBV5-1	TRBJ1-5	TRBD1	CASSLKQGQQPQHF	TGCGCCAGCAGCTTGAAACAGGGGCAGCAGCCCCAGCATTTT
NA	TRBV20-1	TRBJ1-6	NA	CSATRGESSYNSPLHF	TGCAGTGCTACCAGAGGGGAGTCGTCCTATAATTCACCCCTCCACTTT
NA	TRBV3-1	TRBJ2-7	NA	CASSQGDVGSYEQYF	TGTGCCAGCAGCCAAGGGGACGTGGGGTCCTACGAGCAGTACTTC
many	TRBV4-2	TRBJ2-3	NA	CASSQDIVGGVSTDTQYF	TGTGCCAGCAGCCAAGATATTGTCGGCGGAGTAAGCACAGATACGCAGTATTTT
NA	TRBV5-5	TRBJ2-5	TRBD2	CASSFLAGELETQYF	TGTGCCAGCAGCTTCCTAGCGGGGGAATTAGAGACCCAGTACTTC
NA	TRBV7-9	TRBJ2-7	NA	CASSIRGSSYEQYF	TGTGCCAGCAGCATCAGGGGTAGCTCCTACGAGCAGTACTTC
medium-sized	TRBV4-2	TRBJ1-5	NA	CASSQNGGNQPQHF	TGTGCCAGCAGCCAAAACGGGGGCAATCAGCCCCAGCATTTT
NA	TRBV16	TRBJ1-4	NA	CASSRLPGQSEKLFF	TGTGCCAGCAGCCGCCTCCCGGGGCAGTCTGAAAAACTGTTTTTT
few	TRBV5-4	TRBJ1-1	NA	CASSLKAETEAFF	TGTGCCAGCAGCTTGAAGGCAGAGACTGAAGCTTTCTTT